This TCR beta chain was recovered during a study of cytomegalovirus exposure and HLA in healthy donors. Profiling relied on immunoSEQ multiplex PCR, and the TCRdb table lists in-frame clones only, not all of them. The data show about 150,000 clones, with approximately 86% seen just once and about 20% held by the top ten. The donors were in the roughly 120-subject validation cohort; that cohort was separate from the approximately 670-subject first cohort. Only a few counts were recorded for this clone. Sequenced sample: PBMCs. This TCR was sampled from a man aged 18 to 29 in good health and CMV-seropositive.

CDR3 in amino acids: CASSLDRVDGYTF. The DNA of the CDR3 is TGCGCCAGCAGCTTGGACAGGGTGGATGGCTACACCTTC. The V gene is TRBV5-1, the J gene TRBJ1-2, with a tentative D call TRBD1 (6 bases). Germline V gene data show CDR1 as SGHRS and CDR2 as YFSETQ. The germline V and J ends were trimmed by 0 bases and 6 bases, with 9 bases remaining between them. This CDR3 has 13 residues.